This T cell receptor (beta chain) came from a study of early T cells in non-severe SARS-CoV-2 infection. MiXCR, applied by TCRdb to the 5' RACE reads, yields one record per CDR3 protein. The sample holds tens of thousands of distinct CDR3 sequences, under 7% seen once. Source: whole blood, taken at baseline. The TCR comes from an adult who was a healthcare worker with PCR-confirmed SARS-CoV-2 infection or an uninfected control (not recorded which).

CDR3 protein: CSARGRSGRAWETQYF. CDR3 coding DNA: TGCAGTGCTAGAGGTCGGAGCGGGAGGGCCTGGGAGACCCAGTACTTC. The rearrangement joins TRBV20-1 to TRBJ2-5; 10 bases map to TRBD2. The CDR3 length is 16 residues. In germline, CDR1 is DFQATT, CDR2 SNEGSKA (reference sequence). The V and J ends lost 1 base and 5 bases, in that order; junction bases with no gene match: 10.